This T cell receptor (beta chain) was documented in a study of blood T cell repertoires in COVID-19. Study summary: Sites across the United States, Italy and Spain contributed samples from acute and convalescent COVID-19. PBMCs, B-cell-depleted T cells, or T cells provided the cDNA or gDNA that made up the material.

Germline CDR1 is SGHRS and CDR2 is YFSETQ. Unmatched junction bases numbered 11, after V lost 4 bases and J lost 7 bases. This CDR3 region has 15 residues. Per the study methods: From reference gene primer amplification, estimates of nucleated cell counts were derived. Using immunoSEQ multiplex PCR, the repertoire was profiled, and TCRdb retains in-frame clones only, with some absent. For V, J and clone size, that table is used; D and trimming come from the DNA. Among some 670,000 clones listed, 75% to 90% were seen once. The chain uses TRBV5-1 and TRBJ1-5; 7 bases agree with TRBD1. The sequence was obtained from a woman aged 18-35 years with acute or convalescent COVID-19. Sequencing was carried out using peripheral blood. Here the CDR3 reads CASSPSPTGRQPQHF. The CDR3 DNA sequence: TGCGCCAGCAGCCCTTCCCCGACAGGGAGGCAGCCCCAGCATTTT.